Reported below is one T cell receptor beta chain. What it binds is unknown. Germline CDR1 is SEHNR and CDR2 is FQNEAQ (reference sequence). There are 17 residues in the CDR3. Losses at the gene ends were 1 base for V and 1 base for J; bases not matched to a gene: 2. The data are from a study of cytomegalovirus exposure and HLA in healthy donors. Turning to the study itself: Approximately 180 million T cells yielded roughly 120 million unique TCR beta sequences, as an earlier analysis found.

Study outcomes and limitations: Earlier results showed most TCR beta V segments being productive about 87% or about 30% of the time. Investigators reported 150 to 200 TCR beta chains as tied to cytomegalovirus.

Primers: 60 Vbeta forward and 13 Jbeta reverse. Assay: immunoSEQ multiplex PCR; the TCRdb copy retains only in-frame clones and omits some. Of 110,000 to 150,000 clones detected, 75% appear once; the ten largest clones hold around 7%. The receptor comes from a man aged 25 to 40 in good health and CMV-seronegative. V is TRBV7-9 and J is TRBJ2-6; 9 positions agree with TRBD2. Sequenced material: PBMCs. CDR3: CASSLGGRGSGANVLTF. The CDR3 DNA sequence: TGTGCCAGCAGCTTAGGCGGGAGGGGTTCTGGGGCCAACGTCCTGACTTTC.